The next 19 T cell receptor beta chains were all read from a single sample in a study of T cell responses to AZD1222 COVID-19 vaccine. Generated by immunoSEQ multiplex PCR, the TCRdb table keeps only in-frame clones and is missing some. The sample shows some 130,000 clones, 75% to 90% of them seen only once. Material: peripheral blood, obtained on day 0 of AZD1222 vaccination. The source of these receptors is an adult in good health.

This clone has a single count. V usage is TRBV11-3 and J usage is TRBJ2-2, with 7 nucleotides matching TRBD1. This CDR3 comprises 14 residues. V shed 1 base, J shed 6 bases, and the junction held 2 bases outside the gene matches. Germline V lookup: CDR1 SGHNT, CDR2 YENEEA. Here the CDR3 reads CASSLARGSGELFF. In DNA, the CDR3 is TGTGCCAGCAGCTTAGCCAGGGGGTCCGGGGAGCTGTTTTTT.

The gene calls are TRBV7-2 and TRBJ2-1; 10 bases align to TRBD2. The CDR3 has 16 amino acids. V trimming: 1 base; J trimming: 6 bases; junction bases outside the gene matches: 6. Germline CDR1 reads SGHTA; CDR2 reads FQGNSA. The CDR3 coding sequence is TGTGCCAGCAGCTTAGTTCCTAGCGGGAGACTCAATGAGCAGTTCTTC. The encoded protein is CASSLVPSGRLNEQFF. Full variable domain (outside the CDR3, taken from reference TRBV7-2 and TRBJ2-1): GAGVSQSPSNKVTEKGKDVELRCDPISGHTALYWYRQSLGQGLEFLIYFQGNSAPDKSGLPSDRFSAERTGGSVSTLTIQRTQQEDSAVYLCASSLVPSGRLNEQFFGPGTRLTVL.

The chain is built from TRBV7-2 and TRBJ2-7, with D maybe TRBD2 (5 bases). With 0 bases removed from V and 3 bases from J, the gap between germline ends came to 21 bases. The length of the CDR3 is 18 residues. Germline V gene lookup returns CDR1 SGHTA and CDR2 FQGNSA. CDR3 sequence: CASSLASAGLSTFYEQYF. CDR3 DNA: TGTGCCAGCAGCTTAGCTAGTGCAGGACTCAGTACCTTCTACGAGCAGTACTTC.

The chain uses TRBV18 and TRBJ1-3; D remains unclear. CDR3 length: 17 residues. Germline-derived CDR1 and CDR2 are KGHSH and LQKENI. The ends were cut back, 0 bases at V and 0 bases at J, with 12 bases in the middle. The CDR3 DNA reads as TGTGCCAGCTCACCACCGGTAACCCCCGGCTCTGGAAACACCATATATTTT. Translation gives CASSPPVTPGSGNTIYF. The full variable domain, with the rest looked up from reference TRBV18 and TRBJ1-3, is NAGVMQNPRHLVRRRGQEARLRCSPMKGHSHVYWYRQLPEEGLKFMVYLQKENIIDESGMPKERFSAEFPKEGPSILRIQQVVRGDSAAYFCASSPPVTPGSGNTIYFGEGSWLTVV.

The rearrangement links TRBV29-1 to TRBJ2-1, with 7 bases aligning to TRBD2. With V trimmed by 4 bases and J by 0 bases, 9 bases remained unmatched. Germline V gene lookup returns CDR1 SQVTM and CDR2 ANQGSEA. The CDR3 extends over 16 amino acids. The CDR3, as DNA: TGCAGCGTTGTGGGAGCGGGGAGGAGCTCCTACAATGAGCAGTTCTTC. Protein: CSVVGAGRSSYNEQFF.

This clone has a single count. This chain uses TRBV20-1 with TRBJ2-3; D not certain. This CDR3 is built from 11 residues. V lost 5 bases and J 5 bases, leaving 8 bases between the germline ends. Germline assignment: CDR1 DFQATT and CDR2 SNEGSKA (reference sequence). CDR3 sequence reads: CSAGLVDTQYF. The CDR3 region has the DNA TGCAGTGCTGGGCTTGTAGATACGCAGTATTTT.

V gene TRBV19 combines with J gene TRBJ2-6, with D uncertain. There are 13 residues in the CDR3. The V and J ends lost 7 bases and 1 base respectively, with 5 bases between them. The V gene's germline CDR1 is LNHDA and CDR2 SQIVND (reference sequence). In DNA form, the CDR3 reads TGTGCCAGTACCCATTCTGGGGCCAACGTCCTGACTTTC. Amino acid sequence: CASTHSGANVLTF.

Remarks on this clone: An end of the junction does not agree with germline; a read error may underlie this. The V gene is TRBV7-9, the J gene TRBJ1-3; D possibly corresponds to TRBD1 (5 bases). There are 13 residues in the CDR3. CDR1 is SEHNR and CDR2 is FQNEAQ in the germline V gene (reference sequence). CDR3 nucleotides: TGTGCCACCAGCCGGGGGGATGGAAACACCATATATTTT. Its protein is CATSRGDGNTIYF.

The J gene is TRBJ2-3, the V gene TRBV23-1; no clear D gene. TRBV23-1 qualifies as an ORF whose function is uncertain. The CDR3 is 16 amino acids. V shed 3 bases and J shed 6 bases, with 19 bases lying between them. The CDR3 bases are TGCGCCAGCAGTCATATAAGGCCTCTAGGCATCGATACGCAGTATTTT. It encodes CASSHIRPLGIDTQYF.

The rearrangement joins TRBV10-2 to TRBJ2-7, with D possibly TRBD1 on 5 matching bases. From germline, CDR1 is WSHSY and CDR2 SAAADI. This CDR3 contains 13 residues. V was shortened by 5 bases and J by 5 bases, with 13 bases between the two germline ends. CDR3 residues: CASSRWEGDEQYF. The CDR3 nucleotides read TGCGCCAGCAGTCGCTGGGAAGGGGACGAGCAGTACTTC.

V usage is TRBV6-1 and J usage is TRBJ2-3, with D unclear. Germline V lookup: CDR1 MNHNS, CDR2 SASEGT. The CDR3 consists of 11 residues. V lost 10 bases to trimming and J lost 4 bases, with 9 bases between them. CDR3 amino acids: CATSLSDTQYF. Written as DNA, the CDR3 is TGTGCCACCTCGTTGTCAGATACGCAGTATTTT.

The rearrangement uses TRBV19 and TRBJ2-3, with D tentatively TRBD1 (5 bases). The V gene lost 6 bases and the J gene lost 2 bases, with 12 bases spanning the gap. Germline CDR1 reads LNHDA; CDR2 reads SQIVND (reference sequence). This CDR3 has 14 residues. This chain's CDR3 is CASRVQENTDTQYF. DNA of the CDR3: TGTGCCAGTAGGGTACAGGAGAACACAGATACGCAGTATTTT.

This chain links TRBV6-6 with TRBJ2-7; no definite D call. Between the trimmed V and J ends, which lost 0 bases and 3 bases, there was a span of 12 bases. CDR3 size: 15 residues. The germline V gene has CDR1 MNHNY and CDR2 SVGAGI (reference sequence). CDR3 region: CASSYSTAWGYEQYF. CDR3 DNA sequence: TGTGCCAGCAGTTACTCGACGGCTTGGGGCTACGAGCAGTACTTC.

The V call is TRBV5-4, the J call TRBJ1-3; 8 bases are a match to TRBD1. This CDR3 has 15 residues. J lost 4 bases, V lost 0 bases, and 3 bases had no gene match. The germline CDR1 and CDR2 sequences are SGHNT and YYREEE (reference sequence). CDR3 bases: TGTGCCAGCAGCTTGGGGACAGGGATCGGAAACACCATATATTTT. It encodes CASSLGTGIGNTIYF.

V and J are TRBV5-1 and TRBJ2-5, with 9 bases that match TRBD2. The CDR3 consists of 16 residues. V trimming: 4 bases; J trimming: 5 bases; junction bases outside the gene matches: 12. CDR1 and CDR2 from the germline V gene are SGHRS and YFSETQ. The CDR3 loop is CASSPQAGGPGETQYF. The CDR3 nucleotides are TGCGCCAGCAGCCCTCAGGCGGGAGGGCCGGGGGAGACCCAGTACTTC.

This chain joins TRBV5-1 and TRBJ1-5, with no clear D. Trimming cost V 2 bases and J 1 base, with 13 bases left between them. Looked up from germline, CDR1 is SGHRS and CDR2 is YFSETQ. CDR3 length equals 16 residues. This CDR3 is CASSLGPEKSNQPQHF. In nucleotides, the CDR3 is TGCGCCAGCAGCTTAGGGCCGGAGAAGAGCAATCAGCCCCAGCATTTT.

This clone occurred a few times. The chain joins TRBV7-9 to TRBJ2-1; TRBD1 matches at 9 bases. CDR1 and CDR2 from the germline V gene are SEHNR and FQNEAQ (reference sequence). After removal of 5 bases from V and 6 bases from J, the junction contained 5 bases not matched to a gene. The length of the CDR3 is 14 residues. The CDR3 nucleotides are TGTGCCAGCAGCCCCGGGACAGGGTCCAATGAGCAGTTCTTC. It specifies CASSPGTGSNEQFF.

The V gene is TRBV3-1 (or the pseudogene TRBV3-2), the J gene TRBJ2-7; 14 bases match TRBD2. Germline-derived CDR1 and CDR2 are LGHDT and YNNKEL (reference sequence). This CDR3 has 15 residues. V shed 3 bases, J shed 4 bases, and the junction held 2 bases outside the gene matches. The CDR3 sequence: CASSQTSGRGYEQYF. CDR3 sequence (DNA): TGTGCCAGCAGCCAGACTAGCGGGAGGGGGTACGAGCAGTACTTC.

V is TRBV12-3 or TRBV12-4 and J is TRBJ1-4; no reliable D call. V gave up 2 bases and J gave up 8 bases, with 3 bases separating them. This CDR3 has 11 amino acids. The CDR3 loop is CASSLMEKLFF. Written as DNA, the CDR3 is TGTGCCAGCAGTTTAATGGAAAAACTGTTTTTT.